The 5 T cell receptor beta chains below come from one sample, sequenced in a study of blood T cell repertoires in COVID-19. Profiling relied on immunoSEQ multiplex PCR, and the TCRdb table lists in-frame clones only, not all of them. This sample has 250,000 to 400,000 clones; about nine tenths occur once, and the top ten carry roughly 2.8%. Sample: peripheral blood. The receptors originated from a woman under 40 with COVID-19, enrolled during active disease.

J is TRBJ2-3 and V is TRBV6-1, with 7 positions matching TRBD2. The germline gives CDR1 MNHNS, CDR2 SASEGT. The CDR3 runs 15 residues. V was pared by 1 base and J by 4 bases, with 5 bases of the junction left unmatched. Here the CDR3 DNA reads TGTGCCAGCAGTGAAGGACTAGCCGGCGCAGATACGCAGTATTTT. Its translation: CASSEGLAGADTQYF.

The rearrangement uses TRBV2 and TRBJ2-7; 13 bases map to TRBD2. Per the germline V gene, CDR1 is SNHLY and CDR2 is FYNNEI. The CDR3 spans 14 residues. The V segment lost 7 bases and the J segment 5 bases; nucleotides outside the gene matches: 5. The CDR3 loop reads CASTRGTSGNEQYF. In nucleotides, the CDR3 is TGTGCCAGCACCCGGGGGACTAGCGGGAACGAGCAGTACTTC.

The V call is TRBV9, the J call TRBJ1-6; tentative D call: TRBD1 (5 bases). The CDR3 runs 18 residues. In germline, CDR1 is SGDLS, CDR2 YYNGEE. V was trimmed by 4 bases and J by 0 bases, leaving 17 bases between them. CDR3 DNA: TGTGCCAGCAGCCCCACGGGGGGGGAGTTCTCCTATAATTCACCCCTCCACTTT. Its translation is CASSPTGGEFSYNSPLHF.

The gene calls are TRBV5-6 and TRBJ1-2, with TRBD1 matching 12 bases. Germline CDR1 and CDR2: SGHDT and YYEEEE. The CDR3 length is 16 residues. The V and J ends lost 0 bases and 6 bases, in that order; junction bases with no gene match: 6. CDR3 sequence reads: CASSLAGQGARNGYTF. The CDR3, as DNA: TGTGCCAGCAGCTTGGCGGGACAGGGGGCGCGAAATGGCTACACCTTC.

The V and J genes are TRBV7-9 and TRBJ2-7; D perhaps matches TRBD2 (5 bases). V was shortened by 4 bases and J by 5 bases, with 21 bases between the two germline ends. The CDR3 covers 16 residues. Germline V gives CDR1 SEHNR, CDR2 FQNEAQ (reference sequence). CDR3 in amino acids: CASSSPKELVQDEQYF. Here the CDR3 DNA reads TGTGCCAGCAGCTCCCCCAAGGAACTAGTTCAAGACGAGCAGTACTTC.